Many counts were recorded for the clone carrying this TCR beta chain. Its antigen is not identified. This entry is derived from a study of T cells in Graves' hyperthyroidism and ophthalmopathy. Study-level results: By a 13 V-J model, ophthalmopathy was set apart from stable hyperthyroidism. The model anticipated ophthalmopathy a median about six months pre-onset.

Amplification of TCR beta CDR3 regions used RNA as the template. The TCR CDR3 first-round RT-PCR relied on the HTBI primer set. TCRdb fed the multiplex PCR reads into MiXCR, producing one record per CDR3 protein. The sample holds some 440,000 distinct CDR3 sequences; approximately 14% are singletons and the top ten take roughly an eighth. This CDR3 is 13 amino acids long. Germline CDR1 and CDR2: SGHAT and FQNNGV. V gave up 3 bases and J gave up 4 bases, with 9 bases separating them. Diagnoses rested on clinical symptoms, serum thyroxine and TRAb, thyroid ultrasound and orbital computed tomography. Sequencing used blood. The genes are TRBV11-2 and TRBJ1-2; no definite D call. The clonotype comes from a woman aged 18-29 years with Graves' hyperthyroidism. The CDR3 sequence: CASSLSPLYGYTF. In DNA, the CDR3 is TGTGCCAGCAGCTTGAGTCCCCTCTATGGCTACACCTTC.